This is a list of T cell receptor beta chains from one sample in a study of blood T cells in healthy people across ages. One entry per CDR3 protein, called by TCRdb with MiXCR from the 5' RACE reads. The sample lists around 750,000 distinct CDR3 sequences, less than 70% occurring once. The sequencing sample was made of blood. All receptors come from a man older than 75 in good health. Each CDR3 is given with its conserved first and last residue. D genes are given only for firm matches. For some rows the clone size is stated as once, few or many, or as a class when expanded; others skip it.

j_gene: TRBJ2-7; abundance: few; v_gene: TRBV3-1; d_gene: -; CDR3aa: CASSRTPTSRIGNEQYF; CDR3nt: TGTGCCAGCAGCCGTACCCCAACTAGCCGCATCGGGAACGAGCAGTACTTC
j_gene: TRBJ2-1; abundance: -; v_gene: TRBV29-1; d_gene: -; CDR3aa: CSVGFRTYNEQFF; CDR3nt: TGCAGCGTTGGATTCAGGACTTACAATGAGCAGTTCTTC
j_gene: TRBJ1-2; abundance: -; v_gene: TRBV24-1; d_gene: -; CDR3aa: CATSDFGRGYGYTF; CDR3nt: TGTGCCACCAGTGATTTCGGCAGGGGATATGGCTACACCTTC
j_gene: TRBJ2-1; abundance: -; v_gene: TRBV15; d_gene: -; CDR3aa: CATSRESFGEQFF; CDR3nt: TGTGCCACCAGCAGAGAATCCTTCGGTGAGCAGTTCTTC
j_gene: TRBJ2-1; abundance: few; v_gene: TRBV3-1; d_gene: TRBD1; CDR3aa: CASSQIGQGAYNEQFF; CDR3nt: TGTGCCAGCAGCCAAATTGGACAGGGGGCCTACAATGAGCAGTTCTTC
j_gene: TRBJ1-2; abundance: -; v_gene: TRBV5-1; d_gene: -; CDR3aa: CASSLTQPNYGYTF; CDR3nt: TGCGCCAGCAGCTTGACCCAACCTAACTATGGCTACACCTTC
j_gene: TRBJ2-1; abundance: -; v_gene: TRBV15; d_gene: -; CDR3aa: CATSRGWGRAPDNEQFF; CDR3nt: TGTGCCACCAGCAGAGGGTGGGGACGAGCGCCAGACAATGAGCAGTTCTTC
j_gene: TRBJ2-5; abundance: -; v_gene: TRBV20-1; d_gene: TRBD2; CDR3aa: CSASESGRAAKTQYF; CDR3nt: TGCAGTGCTTCAGAAAGCGGGAGGGCCGCAAAGACCCAGTACTTC
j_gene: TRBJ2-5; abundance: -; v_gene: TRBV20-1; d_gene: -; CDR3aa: CSAPRTDGKVDQYF; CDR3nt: TGCAGTGCTCCGAGGACAGATGGCAAGGTTGACCAGTACTTC
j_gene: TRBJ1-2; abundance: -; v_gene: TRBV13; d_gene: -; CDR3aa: CASSLRGANVPANYGYTF; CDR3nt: TGTGCCAGCAGCTTAAGGGGAGCCAATGTTCCAGCTAACTATGGCTACACCTTC
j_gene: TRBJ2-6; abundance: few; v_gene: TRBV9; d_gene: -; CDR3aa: CASKGANVLTF; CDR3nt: TGTGCCAGCAAGGGGGCCAACGTCCTGACTTTC
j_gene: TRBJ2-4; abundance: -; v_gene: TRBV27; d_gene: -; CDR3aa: CASSRTGGAWEQYF; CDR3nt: TGTGCCAGCAGTCGAACTGGCGGTGCTTGGGAGCAGTACTTC
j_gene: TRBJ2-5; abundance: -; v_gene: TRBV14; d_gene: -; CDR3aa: CASSLRLALSYNEQYF; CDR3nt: TGTGCCAGCAGCCTCCGCCTAGCACTCTCCTACAATGAGCAGTACTTC
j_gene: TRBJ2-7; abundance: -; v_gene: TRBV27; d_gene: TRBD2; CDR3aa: CASSYIAGGPSHEQYF; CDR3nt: TGTGCCAGCAGTTACATAGCGGGAGGGCCCTCTCACGAGCAGTACTTC
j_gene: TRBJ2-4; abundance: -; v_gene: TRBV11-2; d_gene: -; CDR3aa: CASSLGVQVANEQYF; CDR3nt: TGTGCCAGCAGCTTAGGGGTACAGGTTGCCAATGAGCAGTACTTC
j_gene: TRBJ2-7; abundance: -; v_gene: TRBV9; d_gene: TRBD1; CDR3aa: CASSVDVKRDRQYF; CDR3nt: TGTGCCAGCAGCGTAGACGTCAAAAGGGACAGGCAGTACTTC
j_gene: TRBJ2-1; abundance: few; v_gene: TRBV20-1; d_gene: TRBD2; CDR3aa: CSARLASGLSSYNEQFF; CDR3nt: TGCAGTGCTAGATTGGCTAGCGGCCTAAGCTCCTACAATGAGCAGTTCTTC
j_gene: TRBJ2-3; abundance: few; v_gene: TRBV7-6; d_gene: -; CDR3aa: CASSFVTDTQYF; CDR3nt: TGTGCCAGCAGCTTCGTGACAGATACGCAGTATTTT
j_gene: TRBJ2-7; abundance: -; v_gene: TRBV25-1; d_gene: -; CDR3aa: CASSYHGDEQYF; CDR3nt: TGTGCCAGCAGTTACCATGGGGATGAGCAGTACTTC
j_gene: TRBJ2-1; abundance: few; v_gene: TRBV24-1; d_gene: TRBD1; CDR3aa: CATSGPTGVDNEQFF; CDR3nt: TGTGCCACCAGTGGGCCCACAGGGGTGGACAATGAGCAGTTCTTC
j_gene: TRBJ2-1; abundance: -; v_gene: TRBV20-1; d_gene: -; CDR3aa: CSAEKNEQFF; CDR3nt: TGCAGTGCGGAAAAAAATGAGCAGTTCTTC
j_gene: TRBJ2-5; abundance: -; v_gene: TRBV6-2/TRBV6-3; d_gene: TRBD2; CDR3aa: CASSYEPSGQETQYF; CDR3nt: TGTGCCAGCAGTTACGAGCCTAGCGGGCAAGAGACCCAGTACTTC
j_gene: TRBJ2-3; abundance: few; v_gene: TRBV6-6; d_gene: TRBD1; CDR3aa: CASSLRDRGTDTQYF; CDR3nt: TGTGCCAGCAGCCTCCGGGACAGGGGCACAGATACGCAGTATTTT
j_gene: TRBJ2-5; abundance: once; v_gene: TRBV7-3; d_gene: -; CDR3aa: CASSKQGVGTQYF; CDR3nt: TGTGCCAGCAGCAAACAGGGCGTCGGGACCCAGTACTTC
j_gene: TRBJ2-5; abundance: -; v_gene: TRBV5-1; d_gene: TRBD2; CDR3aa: CASSQGSGLAGGNEQYF; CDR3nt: TGCGCCAGCAGCCAAGGTTCGGGACTAGCGGGAGGTAATGAGCAGTACTTC
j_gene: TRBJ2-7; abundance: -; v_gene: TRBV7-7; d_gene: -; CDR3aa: CASSLGGYGEQYF; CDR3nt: TGTGCTAGCAGCTTAGGGGGGTATGGCGAGCAGTACTTC
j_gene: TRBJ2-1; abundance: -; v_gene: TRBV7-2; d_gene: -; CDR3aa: CASSFTGYNEQFF; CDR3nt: TGTGCCAGCAGCTTCACGGGATACAATGAGCAGTTCTTC
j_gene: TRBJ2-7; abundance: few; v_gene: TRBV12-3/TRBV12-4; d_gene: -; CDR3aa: CASSLGVSGNEQYF; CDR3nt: TGTGCCAGCAGTTTAGGCGTTTCGGGGAACGAGCAGTACTTC
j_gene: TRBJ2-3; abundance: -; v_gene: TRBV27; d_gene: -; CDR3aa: CASSLPGNVRYAYF; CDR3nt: TGTGCCAGCAGTTTACCAGGGAATGTCAGATACGCGTATTTT
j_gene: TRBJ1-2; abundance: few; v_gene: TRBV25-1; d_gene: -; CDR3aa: CASSEPAREYGYTF; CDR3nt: TGTGCCAGCAGTGAACCCGCGAGGGAATATGGCTACACCTTC
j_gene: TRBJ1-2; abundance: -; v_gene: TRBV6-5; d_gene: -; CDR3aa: CASSLTLGGPNYGYTF; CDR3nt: TGTGCCAGCAGCCTCACACTGGGGGGGCCCAACTATGGCTACACCTTC
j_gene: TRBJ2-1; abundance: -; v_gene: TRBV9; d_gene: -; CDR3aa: CASSVGKGGIEQFF; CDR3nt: TGTGCCAGCAGCGTAGGAAAGGGGGGGATTGAGCAGTTCTTC
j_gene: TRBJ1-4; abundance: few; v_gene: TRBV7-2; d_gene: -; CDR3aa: CASSLILGGACELFF; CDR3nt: TGTGCCAGCAGCTTGATCCTGGGAGGGGCCTGTGAACTGTTTTTT
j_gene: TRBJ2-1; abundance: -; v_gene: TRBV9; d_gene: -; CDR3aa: CASSVATTSKAYNEQFF; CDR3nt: TGTGCCAGCAGCGTAGCGACTACTTCCAAGGCCTACAATGAGCAGTTCTTC
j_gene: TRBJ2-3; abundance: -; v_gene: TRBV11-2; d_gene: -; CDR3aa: CASSFARYAYF; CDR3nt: TGTGCCAGCAGCTTTGCCCGATACGCGTATTTT
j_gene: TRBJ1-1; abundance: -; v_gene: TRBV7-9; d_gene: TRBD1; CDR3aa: CASSLRDRRQYTEAFF; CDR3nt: TGTGCCAGCAGCTTACGGGACAGGAGACAGTACACTGAAGCTTTCTTT
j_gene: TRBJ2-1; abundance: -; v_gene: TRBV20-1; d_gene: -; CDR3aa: CSARDERQNYNEQFF; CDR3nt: TGCAGTGCTAGAGACGAAAGACAAAATTACAATGAGCAGTTCTTC
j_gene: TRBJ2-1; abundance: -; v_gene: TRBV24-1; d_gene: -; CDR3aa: CATSDLPGSSYNEQFF; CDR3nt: TGTGCCACCAGTGATTTGCCCGGGAGTTCCTACAATGAGCAGTTCTTC
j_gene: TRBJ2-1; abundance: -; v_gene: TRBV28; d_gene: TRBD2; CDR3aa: CASSLPSGLGVDEQFF; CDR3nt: TGTGCCAGCAGCTTGCCCTCGGGACTAGGGGTCGATGAGCAGTTCTTC
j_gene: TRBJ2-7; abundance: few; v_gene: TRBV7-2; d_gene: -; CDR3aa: CASSLAASEQYF; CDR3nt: TGTGCCAGCAGCTTAGCAGCTTCCGAGCAGTACTTC
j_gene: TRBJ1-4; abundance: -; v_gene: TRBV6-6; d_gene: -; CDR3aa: CASSGVEKLFF; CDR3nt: TGTGCCAGCAGTGGAGTTGAAAAACTGTTTTTT
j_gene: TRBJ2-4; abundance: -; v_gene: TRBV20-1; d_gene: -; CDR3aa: CSAFWIAKNIQYF; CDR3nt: TGCAGTGCTTTCTGGATAGCCAAAAACATTCAGTACTTC
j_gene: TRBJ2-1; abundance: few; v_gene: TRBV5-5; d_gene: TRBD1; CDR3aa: CASSQGTGGPLHHEQFF; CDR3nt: TGTGCCAGCAGCCAGGGGACAGGGGGCCCCCTACACCATGAGCAGTTCTTC
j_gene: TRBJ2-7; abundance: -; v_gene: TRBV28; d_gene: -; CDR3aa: CASSSGRPYEQYF; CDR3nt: TGTGCCAGCAGTAGCGGCAGACCCTACGAGCAGTACTTC
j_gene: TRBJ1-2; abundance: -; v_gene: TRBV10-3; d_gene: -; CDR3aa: CAISALGGYTF; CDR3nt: TGTGCCATCAGTGCCCTTGGAGGCTACACCTTC
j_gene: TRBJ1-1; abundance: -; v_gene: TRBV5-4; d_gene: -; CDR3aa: CASRPGLGNTEAFF; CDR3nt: TGTGCCAGCAGACCGGGGCTCGGGAACACTGAAGCTTTCTTT